The 17 T cell receptor beta chains reported below all come from one sample, sequenced in a study of blood T cells in healthy people across ages (dated by TCRdb to the mid-2010s). Libraries were constructed by 5' RACE. Data came from an Illumina HiSeq 2500. The second PCR ran for roughly 7 to 12 cycles and used a J-beta primer mix along with a sample-barcoded 5' primer. TCRdb handled the public reads itself, with Q25 trimming in fastp and clone calling in MiXCR, and kept productive beta chains. Rows merge per CDR3 protein into single entries with the most common DNA and genes. Counted in this sample were around 1,000,000 distinct CDR3 sequences; roughly a quarter of them appeared once. Together, the top ten hold around 0.75% of the sample. The sample also formed part of further work on T cells of mothers and their children.

The sequencing sample was made of blood. The receptors stem from a girl between 2 and 10 years old in good health.

The chain joins TRBV7-8 to TRBJ2-7, with a possible D match to TRBD2 (6 bases). The CDR3 is 13 amino acids. Trimming pared 3 bases from V and 6 bases from J, leaving 12 bases between. The germline V gene encodes CDR1 SGHVS and CDR2 FQNEAQ. The CDR3 sequence is CASSFGGSSEQYF. CDR3 DNA: TGTGCCAGCAGCTTCGGAGGGTCGAGCGAGCAGTACTTC.

This clonotype has only a few counts. The V gene is TRBV9, the J gene TRBJ2-5; 10 nucleotides align to TRBD2. The CDR3 has 16 residues. V dropped 0 bases and J dropped 5; count of bases not matched to a gene: 7. Germline V gene lookup returns CDR1 SGDLS and CDR2 YYNGEE. The CDR3 loop reads CASSVASGGARETQYF. Here the CDR3 DNA reads TGTGCCAGCAGCGTAGCCAGCGGGGGGGCCCGGGAGACCCAGTACTTC.

The CDR3 DNA is TGCAGTGCTAGAGAACAGGGGGCGAACACCGGGGAGCTGTTTTTT. The encoded protein is CSAREQGANTGELFF. The chain employs TRBV20-1 and TRBJ2-2, with 8 bases that match TRBD1. J lost 0 bases, V lost 0 bases, and 0 bases had no gene match. The germline V gene has CDR1 DFQATT and CDR2 SNEGSKA (reference sequence). The CDR3 consists of 15 residues.

The rearrangement links TRBV12-3 or TRBV12-4 to TRBJ1-2; D unresolved. The V end was cut by 2 bases, the J end by 2 bases, with 9 bases between. The CDR3 loop spans 14 amino acids. The CDR3 sequence is CASSLQYSNYGYTF. CDR3 nucleotides: TGTGCCAGCAGTTTACAGTACTCCAACTATGGCTACACCTTC.

The chain has TRBV9 and TRBJ1-2; the D is unclear. V dropped 0 bases and J dropped 2 bases, with 17 bases sitting between them. The CDR3 is 17 residues long. The germline gives CDR1 SGDLS, CDR2 YYNGEE. In nucleotides, the CDR3 is TGTGCCAGCAGCGTAGTTGGAATCCCAACACCGAACTATGGCTACACCTTC. Protein product: CASSVVGIPTPNYGYTF.

This clonotype turned up a few times. A read error may account for a junction end that differs from germline. V is TRBV5-1 and J is TRBJ2-5; 8 bases match TRBD1. The CDR3 loop spans 15 amino acids. Per the germline V gene, CDR1 is SGHRS and CDR2 is YFSETQ. The CDR3 region is CASSLQTGVRETQYF. The CDR3 nucleotides read TGCGCAAGCAGCCTCCAGACAGGGGTTCGGGAGACCCAGTACTTC. The whole variable domain, filled in from reference TRBV5-1 and TRBJ2-5, reads KAGVTQTPRYLIKTRGQQVTLSCSPISGHRSVSWYQQTPGQGLQFLFEYFSETQRNKGNFPGRFSGRQFSNSRSEMNVSTLELGDSALYLCASSLQTGVRETQYFGPGTRLLVL.

This clonotype appeared a few times. The J gene is TRBJ1-4, the V gene TRBV7-9, with 9 bases identical to TRBD1. With V trimmed by 2 bases and J by 5 bases, 6 bases remained unmatched. Germline V CDR1 and CDR2: SEHNR, FQNEAQ (reference sequence). The CDR3 covers 16 residues. CDR3 in amino acids: CASSLRDRVPNEKLFF. For the CDR3, the DNA is TGTGCCAGCAGCTTAAGGGACAGGGTACCAAATGAAAAACTGTTTTTT.

The chain employs TRBV20-1 and TRBJ2-1; D may correspond to TRBD1 or TRBD2 (5 bases each). The CDR3 runs 14 residues. Germline V gene data show CDR1 as DFQATT and CDR2 as SNEGSKA (reference sequence). V lost 6 bases and J lost 4, with 16 bases in between. The CDR3 sequence: CSAKRDPKYNEQFF. CDR3 nucleotide sequence: TGCAGTGCGAAACGGGACCCAAAATACAATGAGCAGTTCTTC.

This clonotype has just a few counts. Relative to the germline gene, one junction end is altered; a read error may explain this. The V call is TRBV5-1, the J call TRBJ2-5, with D possibly matching TRBD2 (5 bases). The germline gives CDR1 SGHRS, CDR2 YFSETQ. The CDR3 has 11 residues. The CDR3 protein is CASSLRPTRRF. The CDR3 bases are TGCGCCAGCAGCTTGCGCCCAACTCGGAGGTTC.

The chain couples TRBV25-1 to TRBJ2-7; D may be TRBD1 or TRBD2 (5 bases each). V lost 7 bases, J lost 0 bases, and 10 bases lay in between. The CDR3 sequence is 13 residues long. Germline values: CDR1 MGHDK, CDR2 SYGVNS. The CDR3 sequence is CASMGPNSYEQYF. Here the CDR3 DNA reads TGTGCCAGCATGGGACCCAACTCCTACGAGCAGTACTTC.

The chain recombines TRBV7-2 with TRBJ2-5, with D hard to call. The ends were cut back, 5 bases at V and 7 bases at J, with 14 bases in the middle. Per germline, CDR1 SGHTA and CDR2 FQGNSA. The CDR3 sequence is 13 residues long. CDR3 DNA sequence: TGTGCCAGCAGCCCGCTGCCTCCAGGGACCCAGTACTTC. Its protein product is CASSPLPPGTQYF. Drawing the rest from reference TRBV7-2 and TRBJ2-5, the complete variable domain is GAGVSQSPSNKVTEKGKDVELRCDPISGHTALYWYRQSLGQGLEFLIYFQGNSAPDKSGLPSDRFSAERTGGSVSTLTIQRTQQEDSAVYLCASSPLPPGTQYFGPGTRLLVL.

This clonotype was seen only a few times. The V gene is TRBV29-1, the J gene TRBJ2-6; D remains ambiguous. The germline V and J ends were trimmed by 2 bases and 0 bases, with 14 bases remaining between them. The CDR3 sequence is 17 residues long. Germline CDR1 reads SQVTM; CDR2 reads ANQGSEA. CDR3 DNA sequence: TGCAGCGTTGAAAAGGAAGAGCCCCTCTCTGGGGCCAACGTCCTGACTTTC. Its translation is CSVEKEEPLSGANVLTF.

The sample holds a few counts of this clonotype. DNA for the CDR3: TGTGCCAGCAGCCAATCCCACCCGGGGGGTGATGAGCAGTTCTTC. Amino acid sequence: CASSQSHPGGDEQFF. This chain connects TRBV14 to TRBJ2-1; 7 bases line up with TRBD2. Per the germline V gene, CDR1 is SGHDN and CDR2 is FVKESK. The V and J ends lost 2 bases and 8 bases, in that order; junction bases with no gene match: 9. The length of the CDR3 is 15 residues.

This clonotype was observed a handful of times. The chain is built from TRBV12-3 or TRBV12-4 and TRBJ1-4, with D possibly matching TRBD1 (6 bases). The V end was cut by 10 bases, the J end by 6 bases, with 15 bases between. CDR3 length equals 13 residues. CDR3 in DNA: TGTGCCACCCACTCACAGGGAGATGAAAAACTGTTTTTT. It is translated as CATHSQGDEKLFF.

This clonotype was detected a few times. The V gene is TRBV28, the J gene TRBJ2-4; 11 bases are shared with TRBD2. CDR1 and CDR2 (germline): MDHEN, SYDVKM. The CDR3 loop spans 20 amino acids. The V and J ends lost 6 bases and 1 base, in that order; junction bases with no gene match: 17. The CDR3 bases are TGTGCCAGCAGCCCGCCTCCGGGACTAGCGGTACCGCCGGCCAAAAACATTCAGTACTTC. Residues: CASSPPPGLAVPPAKNIQYF.

Note on this clonotype: Relative to the germline gene, one junction end is altered; a read error may explain this. This rearrangement joins TRBV6-6 to TRBJ1-1; D unclear. The length of the CDR3 is 13 residues. The germline CDR1 and CDR2 sequences are MNHNY and SVGAGI (reference sequence). The CDR3 loop reads CASSYAGNTEAFF. The CDR3 nucleotides read TGTGCCAGTAGTTACGCAGGGAACACTGAAGCTTTCTTT.

The rearrangement uses TRBV6-5 and TRBJ2-5; 11 positions agree with TRBD2. Trimming cost V 4 bases and J 1 base; bases outside gene matches: 8. Germline CDR1 reads MNHEY; CDR2 reads SVGAGI. This CDR3 has 17 amino acids. DNA for the CDR3: TGTGCCAGCAGTTCGACTAGCGGGGCCCATTTCCAAGAGACCCAGTACTTC. Translating it yields CASSSTSGAHFQETQYF.